The 23 T cell receptor beta chains below were found in one sample sequenced in a study of Graves' ophthalmopathy and Graves' hyperthyroidism. Amplified TCR beta CDR3 regions were obtained using RNA transcripts as template. HTBI-primed first-round RT-PCR preceded second-round multiplex PCR. TCRdb re-called the multiplex PCR reads through MiXCR, storing one row per CDR3 protein. This sample has over a million distinct CDR3 sequences, with about 36% found just once. The sequenced material came from peripheral blood or thyroid tissue (not recorded which). The receptors stem from an adult man with Graves' hyperthyroidism.

This clonotype was counted many times. The chain combines TRBV7-8 with TRBJ1-5; no reliable D call. Between the trimmed V and J ends, which lost 5 bases and 5 bases, there was a span of 10 bases. Germline V gene sequence: CDR1 SGHVS, CDR2 FQNEAQ. This CDR3 contains 13 residues. The DNA for the CDR3 is TGTGCCAGCAGCCCTAGGATGGATCAGCCCCAGCATTTT. Translation: CASSPRMDQPQHF.

In this sample, this clonotype turned up many times. In DNA, the CDR3 is TGTGCCATCAGGGCCCAGACAGGGTATTCACCCCTCCACTTT. This sequence encodes CAIRAQTGYSPLHF. This chain uses TRBV10-3 with TRBJ1-6; 7 bases map to TRBD1. The V segment lost 6 bases and the J segment 8 bases; nucleotides outside the gene matches: 7. Germline V lookup: CDR1 ENHRY, CDR2 SYGVKD. The CDR3 runs 14 residues.

Regarding this clonotype: A much larger clone lies one base from this, so it may be a read error. The chain carries TRBV7-2 and TRBJ2-5, with TRBD2 matching over 10 bases. The CDR3 consists of 17 residues. V lost 3 bases and J lost 4; bases outside the gene matches: 11. Per germline, CDR1 SGHTA and CDR2 FQGNSA. CDR3 sequence (DNA): TGTGCCAGCAGCTTTGCAGCGGGGGGGCTAGTGGCAGAGACCCAGTACTTC. Translating it yields CASSFAAGGLVAETQYF. The whole variable domain, filled in from reference TRBV7-2 and TRBJ2-5, reads GAGVSQSPSNKVTEKGKDVELRCDPISGHTALYWYRQSLGQGLEFLIYFQGNSAPDKSGLPSDRFSAERTGGSVSTLTIQRTQQEDSAVYLCASSFAAGGLVAETQYFGPGTRLLVL.

This clonotype occurred a few times. The V call is TRBV4-1, the J call TRBJ2-5; D might be TRBD1 or TRBD2, each matching 5 bases. CDR1 and CDR2 (germline): MGHRA, YSYEKL. This CDR3 region has 16 residues. The V end lost 4 bases, the J end lost 5 bases, and 20 bases lay between the germline ends. The CDR3 DNA reads TGCGCCAGCAGCCGCTCCTTCGACGGGACCGGGGAGACCCAGTACTTC. This gives the protein CASSRSFDGTGETQYF.

Ten or more counts support this clonotype. The rearrangement uses TRBV29-1 and TRBJ2-5, with TRBD2 matching over 11 bases. Germline loops: CDR1 SQVTM, CDR2 ANQGSEA. This CDR3 comprises 13 residues. V shed 6 bases, J shed 5 bases, and the junction held 5 bases outside the gene matches. CDR3 region: CSVRLAGWETQYF. The CDR3 coding sequence is TGCAGCGTCCGACTAGCGGGATGGGAGACCCAGTACTTC.

There are many counts of this clonotype. The V gene is TRBV7-2, the J gene TRBJ2-7; D may be TRBD1 (5 bases). The V end lost 5 bases, the J end lost 5 bases, and 13 bases lay between the germline ends. This CDR3 has 13 residues. From germline, CDR1 is SGHTA and CDR2 FQGNSA. CDR3 protein: CASSQDSGNEQYF. The CDR3 region has the DNA TGTGCCAGCAGCCAAGATTCAGGGAACGAGCAGTACTTC. The full variable domain, rest sourced from reference TRBV7-2 and TRBJ2-7, is GAGVSQSPSNKVTEKGKDVELRCDPISGHTALYWYRQSLGQGLEFLIYFQGNSAPDKSGLPSDRFSAERTGGSVSTLTIQRTQQEDSAVYLCASSQDSGNEQYFGPGTRLTVT.

In this sample, this clonotype turned up many times. Written as DNA, the CDR3 is TGTGCCAGTTCTACCCCGGGTAACGATCAGCCCCAGCATTTT. Translating it yields CASSTPGNDQPQHF. The rearrangement links TRBV19 to TRBJ1-5; D call uncertain. The germline gives CDR1 LNHDA, CDR2 SQIVND (reference sequence). Trimming stripped 8 bases from V and 5 bases from J, with 16 bases between. The CDR3 has 14 residues.

The V gene is TRBV7-9, the J gene TRBJ1-2; D unresolved. From germline, CDR1 is SEHNR and CDR2 FQNEAQ (reference sequence). The CDR3 has 13 amino acids. The V and J ends lost 5 bases and 4 bases respectively, with 11 bases between them. DNA for the CDR3: TGTGCCAGCAGCGAGGGTACAGCCTATGGCTACACCTTC. Translating it yields CASSEGTAYGYTF.

Here the CDR3 DNA reads TGCAGTGCTAGGAAACAGGGGTCCGGGGAGCTGTTTTTT. Amino acid sequence: CSARKQGSGELFF. The chain carries TRBV20-1 and TRBJ2-2, with 7 bases aligning to TRBD1. Trimming took 3 bases from V and 6 from J; bases not matched to a gene: 4. Germline loops: CDR1 DFQATT, CDR2 SNEGSKA (reference sequence). The CDR3 is 13 residues long.

This clonotype was observed at least ten times. V gene TRBV7-9 combines with J gene TRBJ1-3; D gene unclear. Trimming left V 5 bases short and J 0 bases short, with 8 bases between. The CDR3 is made up of 14 amino acids. In germline, CDR1 is SEHNR, CDR2 FQNEAQ (reference sequence). This CDR3 reads CASSPVDSGNTIYF. The CDR3 DNA is TGTGCCAGCAGCCCCGTAGACTCTGGAAACACCATATATTTT.

This clonotype was counted many times. V usage is TRBV29-1 and J usage is TRBJ2-7, with TRBD2 matching over 7 bases. Germline V gives CDR1 SQVTM, CDR2 ANQGSEA. J lost 7 bases, V lost 5 bases, and 5 bases had no gene match. The CDR3 has 11 residues. The CDR3 DNA follows: TGCAGCGTTTTGGGGGGGACGGAGCAGTACTTC. This translates into CSVLGGTEQYF.

The V and J genes are TRBV6-9 and TRBJ2-7; 12 bases match TRBD2. With 5 bases clipped from V and 5 bases from J, the junction kept 10 bases outside the gene matches. This CDR3 spans 16 amino acids. CDR1 and CDR2 from the germline V gene are MNHGY and SVAAGI. CDR3 protein: CASSRTSGEYPHEQYF. For the CDR3, the DNA is TGTGCCAGCAGTCGGACTAGCGGGGAATATCCTCACGAGCAGTACTTC.

The CDR3 loop reads CSVADSYGYTF. CDR3 nucleotides: TGCAGCGTTGCGGACAGCTATGGCTACACCTTC. The chain links TRBV29-1 to TRBJ1-2; perhaps TRBD1 as D (6 bases). This CDR3 contains 11 residues. Germline CDR1 and CDR2: SQVTM and ANQGSEA. Trimming left V 4 bases short and J 4 bases short, with 7 bases between.

This clonotype appeared many times. The chain joins TRBV5-1 to TRBJ1-4, with 9 bases matching TRBD1. This CDR3 region has 16 residues. Per germline, CDR1 SGHRS and CDR2 YFSETQ. V lost 0 bases, J lost 7 bases, and 7 bases stayed unmatched. CDR3 bases: TGCGCCAGCAGCTTGGAGAACAGGGGGCTGAGTGAAAAACTGTTTTTT. Protein product: CASSLENRGLSEKLFF.

This clonotype was seen at least ten times. This chain uses TRBV10-3 with TRBJ2-2; no firm D call. The ends were cut back, 7 bases at V and 3 bases at J, with 6 bases in the middle. This CDR3 comprises 12 residues. The V gene's germline CDR1 is ENHRY and CDR2 SYGVKD. The CDR3 bases are TGTGCCATCATTCACGACACCGGGGAGCTGTTTTTT. Protein sequence: CAIIHDTGELFF.

In regard to this clonotype: It may be a read error: a sequence one base away is much more abundant. This rearrangement joins TRBV12-3 or TRBV12-4 to TRBJ1-5; maybe TRBD1 (6 bases). The length of the CDR3 is 16 residues. Trimming removed 2 bases from V and 3 bases from J, with 14 bases in between. The CDR3 region has the DNA TGTGCCAGCAGTTTATTAGGCAGGGGAGCCAATCAGCCCCAGCATTTT. Translated, it gives CASSLLGRGANQPQHF.

In this sample, this clonotype turned up a few times. The V gene is TRBV28, the J gene TRBJ1-1, with D unclear. The CDR3 totals 11 residues. The germline V and J ends were trimmed by 10 bases and 8 bases, with 14 bases remaining between them. The V gene's germline CDR1 is MDHEN and CDR2 SYDVKM. The CDR3 loop reads CAIREAYEAFF. CDR3 in DNA: TGTGCCATCCGGGAGGCATACGAAGCTTTCTTT. Full variable domain (outside the CDR3, taken from reference TRBV28 and TRBJ1-1): DVKVTQSSRYLVKRTGEKVFLECVQDMDHENMFWYRQDPGLGLRLIYFSYDVKMKEKGDIPEGYSVSREKKERFSLILESASTNQTSMYLCAIREAYEAFFGQGTRLTVV.

This clonotype was counted a few times. The chain carries TRBV9 and TRBJ2-5; the D gene is possibly TRBD1 (6 bases). Deletions cut 0 bases from V and 3 bases from J, with 9 bases between. The CDR3 is 14 amino acids. The germline V gene encodes CDR1 SGDLS and CDR2 YYNGEE. For the CDR3, the DNA is TGTGCCAGCAGCGTAGCTACAGGGAAAGAGACCCAGTACTTC. This codes for CASSVATGKETQYF.

This chain's CDR3 is CAISGAGEITGEPNYGYTF. The CDR3 coding sequence is TGTGCCATCAGCGGAGCGGGAGAGATCACCGGGGAACCTAACTATGGCTACACCTTC. The V call is TRBV10-3, the J call TRBJ1-2; D remains unclear. Trimming shortened V by 6 bases and J by 0 bases, and 26 bases separated the two germline ends. The CDR3 is 19 amino acids. Germline V lookup: CDR1 ENHRY, CDR2 SYGVKD.

This clonotype was counted once. The chain couples TRBV7-2 to TRBJ1-2; D not certain. The CDR3 sequence is 12 residues long. Per the germline V gene, CDR1 is SGHTA and CDR2 is FQGNSA. Between the trimmed V and J ends, which lost 5 bases and 8 bases, there was a span of 12 bases. This CDR3 is CASSQQSRGYTF. The CDR3 region has the DNA TGTGCCAGCAGCCAACAATCGCGGGGCTACACCTTC.

The chain uses TRBV20-1 and TRBJ1-3; D gene unclear. Germline values: CDR1 DFQATT, CDR2 SNEGSKA (reference sequence). V lost 5 bases and J lost 0, with 14 bases in between. The CDR3 spans 15 residues. CDR3 in amino acids: CSAADGGYSGNTIYF. Written as DNA, the CDR3 is TGCAGTGCTGCGGACGGAGGATACTCTGGAAACACCATATATTTT.

This clonotype was detected ten times or more. In DNA form, the CDR3 reads TGCAGTGCACCCCTTACTAGCTCTGGAAACACCATATATTTT. Its protein product is CSAPLTSSGNTIYF. The rearrangement joins TRBV20-1 to TRBJ1-3; D remains unclear. The germline V gene encodes CDR1 DFQATT and CDR2 SNEGSKA (reference sequence). V was shortened by 6 bases and J by 0 bases, with 12 bases between the two germline ends. This CDR3 is built from 14 residues.

J is TRBJ2-2 and V is TRBV6-2 or TRBV6-3; no clear D. V was clipped by 5 bases and J by 0 bases, with 7 bases between them. Germline lookup yields CDR1 MNHEY and CDR2 SVGEGT. This CDR3 region has 14 residues. The CDR3 spells CASSPKSNTGELFF. CDR3 DNA sequence: TGTGCCAGCAGTCCGAAGTCGAACACCGGGGAGCTGTTTTTT.